This entry concerns a single T cell receptor beta chain. Germline loops: CDR1 MNHEY, CDR2 SVGAGI. The trim removed 3 bases at V and 2 bases at J, leaving 4 bases unmatched. The length of the CDR3 is 15 residues. This sample was included in a study of blood T cell repertoires in COVID-19. At the level of the study: Acute and convalescent COVID-19 specimens originated in the United States, Italy and Spain.

Sequencing was performed with immunoSEQ multiplex PCR; in TCRdb, only in-frame clones are kept and a portion is missing. Of around 310,000 clones listed, roughly 91% were seen once; the top ten hold over 9%. V gene TRBV6-5 combines with J gene TRBJ2-1, with TRBD2 matching 7 bases. The specimen was PBMCs or T cells enriched from blood (not recorded which). The receptor was isolated from a woman in her twenties or thirties who had recovered from COVID-19. CDR3 loop: CASSYEGGTYNEQFF. The CDR3 DNA reads TGTGCCAGCAGTTATGAGGGAGGGACCTACAATGAGCAGTTCTTC.